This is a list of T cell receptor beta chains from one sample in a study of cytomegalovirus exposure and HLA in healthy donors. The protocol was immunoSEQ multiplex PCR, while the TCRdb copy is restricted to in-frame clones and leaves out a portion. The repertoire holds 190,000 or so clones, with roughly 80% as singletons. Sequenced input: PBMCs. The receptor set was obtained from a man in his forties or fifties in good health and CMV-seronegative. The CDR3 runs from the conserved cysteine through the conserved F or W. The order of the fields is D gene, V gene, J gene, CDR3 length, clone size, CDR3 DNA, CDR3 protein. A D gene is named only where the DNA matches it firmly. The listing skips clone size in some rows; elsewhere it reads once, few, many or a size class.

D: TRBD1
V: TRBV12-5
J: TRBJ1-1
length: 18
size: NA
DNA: TGTGCTAGTGGTTCCCAACCGGGACAGGGTTCTCAGGACACTGAAGCTTTCTTT
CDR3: CASGSQPGQGSQDTEAFF

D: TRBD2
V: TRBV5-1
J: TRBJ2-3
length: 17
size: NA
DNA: TGCGCCAGCAGCTTGGTTGCGGGAGGAACCATCACAGATACGCAGTATTTT
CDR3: CASSLVAGGTITDTQYF

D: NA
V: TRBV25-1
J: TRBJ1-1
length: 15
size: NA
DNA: TGTGCCAGCAGTGAACCGGGACAATCGAACACTGAAGCTTTCTTT
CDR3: CASSEPGQSNTEAFF

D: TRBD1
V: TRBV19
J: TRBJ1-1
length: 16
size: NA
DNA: TGTGCCAGTAGTATAGCCAGTCGAGGGGGCGGCACTGAAGCTTTCTTT
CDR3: CASSIASRGGGTEAFF

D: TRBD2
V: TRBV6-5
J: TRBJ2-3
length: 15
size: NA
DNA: TGTGCCAGCAGGAGCGGGGGGGCAAACACAGATACGCAGTATTTT
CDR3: CASRSGGANTDTQYF

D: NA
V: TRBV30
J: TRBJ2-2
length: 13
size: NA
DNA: TGTGCCTGGTCGCCCGGAGATCCCGGGGAGCTGTTTTTT
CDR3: CAWSPGDPGELFF

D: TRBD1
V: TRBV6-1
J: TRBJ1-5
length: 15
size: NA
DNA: TGTGCCAGCAGAGATACAGGGGGACGGGATCAGCCCCAGCATTTT
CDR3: CASRDTGGRDQPQHF

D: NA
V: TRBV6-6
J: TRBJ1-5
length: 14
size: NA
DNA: TGTGCCAGCAGTTATGGGGGGTTCGATCAGCCCCAGCATTTT
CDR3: CASSYGGFDQPQHF

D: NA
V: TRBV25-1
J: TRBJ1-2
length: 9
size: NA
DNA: TGTGCCAGCAGTGCCCCTCGGGCCTTC
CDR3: CASSAPRAF

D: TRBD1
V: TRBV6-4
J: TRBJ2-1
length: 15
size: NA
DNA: TGTGCCAGCAGTCCTAATTCGGGACAGTTGAATGAGCAGTTCTTC
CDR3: CASSPNSGQLNEQFF

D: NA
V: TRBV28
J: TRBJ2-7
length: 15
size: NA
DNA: TGTGCCAGCAGCTCTGGGCAGGGGGGCTCCTACGAGCAGTACTTC
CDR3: CASSSGQGGSYEQYF

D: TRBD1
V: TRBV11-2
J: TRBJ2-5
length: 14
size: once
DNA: TGTGCCAGCAGCTTCGGACAGGGGAGGGAGACCCAGTACTTC
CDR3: CASSFGQGRETQYF

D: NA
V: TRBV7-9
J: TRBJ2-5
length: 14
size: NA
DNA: TGTGCCAGCAGCCCCACAGGGAATTGGGAGACCCAGTACTTC
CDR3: CASSPTGNWETQYF

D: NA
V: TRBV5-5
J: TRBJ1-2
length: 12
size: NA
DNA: TGTGCCAGCAGCCAGGACAGCTATGGCTACACCTTC
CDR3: CASSQDSYGYTF

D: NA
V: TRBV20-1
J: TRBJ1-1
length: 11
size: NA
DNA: TGCAGTGCTAGATCGGGTGAGGAAGCTTTCTTT
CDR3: CSARSGEEAFF

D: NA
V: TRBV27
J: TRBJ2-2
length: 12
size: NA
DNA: TGTGCCAGCAGTTTACCAATCGGGGAGCTGTTTTTT
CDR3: CASSLPIGELFF

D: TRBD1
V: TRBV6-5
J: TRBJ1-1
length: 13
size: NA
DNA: TGTGCCAGCAGCCGCAGACAGGGAACTGAAGCTTTCTTT
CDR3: CASSRRQGTEAFF

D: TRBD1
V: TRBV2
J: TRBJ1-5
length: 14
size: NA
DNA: TGTGCCAGCAGCCGACGACAGGGCGGGCAGCCCCAGCATTTT
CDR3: CASSRRQGGQPQHF

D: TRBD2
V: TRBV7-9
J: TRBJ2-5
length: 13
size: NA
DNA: TGTGCCAGCAGCCCGCGGGGGTTGGAGACCCAGTACTTC
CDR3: CASSPRGLETQYF

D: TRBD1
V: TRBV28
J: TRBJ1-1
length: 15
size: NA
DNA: TGTGCCAGCAGTTCCGCTCAGGGGGTTAACACTGAAGCTTTCTTT
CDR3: CASSSAQGVNTEAFF

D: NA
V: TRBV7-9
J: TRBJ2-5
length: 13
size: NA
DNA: TGTGCCAGCAGCTCACGCCTCGGAGAGACCCAGTACTTC
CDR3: CASSSRLGETQYF

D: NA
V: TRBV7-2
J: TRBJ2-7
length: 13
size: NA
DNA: TGTGCCAGCAGCTTAAGCGGTTCCTACGAGCAGTACTTC
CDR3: CASSLSGSYEQYF

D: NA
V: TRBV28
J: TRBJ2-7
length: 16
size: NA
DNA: TGTGCCAGCACCCTTACGACTAGTCGTAGCTCCTACGAGCAGTACTTC
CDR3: CASTLTTSRSSYEQYF

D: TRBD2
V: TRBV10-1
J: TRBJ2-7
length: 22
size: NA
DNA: TGCGCCAGCAGTGAGCCCGCTACTGTCGACAGGTCCAAACCGGGACTAGCCTACGAGCAGTACTTC
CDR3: CASSEPATVDRSKPGLAYEQYF

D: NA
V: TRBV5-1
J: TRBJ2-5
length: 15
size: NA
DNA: TGCGCCAGCAGCACGGATTCACGGTCGGGGGAGGCCCAGTACTTC
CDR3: CASSTDSRSGEAQYF

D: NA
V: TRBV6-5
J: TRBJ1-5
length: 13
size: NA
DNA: TGTGCCAGCAGTAAGGAGGGCAATCAGCCCCAGCATTTT
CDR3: CASSKEGNQPQHF

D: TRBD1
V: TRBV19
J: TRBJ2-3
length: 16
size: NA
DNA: TGTGCCAGTAGTCCCCGGACAGGGTCGGGCACAGATACGCAGTATTTT
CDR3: CASSPRTGSGTDTQYF

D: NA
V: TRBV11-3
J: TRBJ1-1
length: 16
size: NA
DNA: TGTGCCAGCAGCTTAGGTTGGCGGGGGATGAACACTGAAGCTTTCTTT
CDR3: CASSLGWRGMNTEAFF

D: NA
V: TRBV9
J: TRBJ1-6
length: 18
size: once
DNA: TGTGCCAGCAGCGTAGTTTGGTTTCGCGGGGGCTATAATTCACCCCTCCACTTT
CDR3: CASSVVWFRGGYNSPLHF

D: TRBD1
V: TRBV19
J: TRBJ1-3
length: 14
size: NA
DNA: TGTGCCAGTAGTTCCGGGACAGGGGAAAACACCATATATTTT
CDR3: CASSSGTGENTIYF

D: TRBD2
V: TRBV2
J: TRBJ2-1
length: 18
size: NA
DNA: TGTGCCAGCAGTGTTCCCCTAGCGGGAGTCAGTAGGTGGGATGAGCAGTTCTTC
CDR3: CASSVPLAGVSRWDEQFF

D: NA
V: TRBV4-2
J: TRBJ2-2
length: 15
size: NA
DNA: TGTGCCAGCAGCCAAGACTACTATGTCACCGGGGAGCTGTTTTTT
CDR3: CASSQDYYVTGELFF

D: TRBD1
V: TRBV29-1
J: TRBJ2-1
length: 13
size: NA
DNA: TGCAGCGCCCAACCGGGACAGAGCAATGAGCAGTTCTTC
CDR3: CSAQPGQSNEQFF

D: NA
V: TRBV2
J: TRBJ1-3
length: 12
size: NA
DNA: TGTGCCAGCAAGAGCTCTGGAAACACCATATATTTT
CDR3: CASKSSGNTIYF

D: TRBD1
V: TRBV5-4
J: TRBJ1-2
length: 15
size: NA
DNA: TGTGCCAGCAGCTTGGTCAGGGGGCCGGACTATGGCTACACCTTC
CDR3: CASSLVRGPDYGYTF

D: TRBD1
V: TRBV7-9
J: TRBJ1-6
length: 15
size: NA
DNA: TGTGCCAGCAGCTTGGGACAGGGGTCCGACTCACCCCTCCACTTT
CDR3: CASSLGQGSDSPLHF

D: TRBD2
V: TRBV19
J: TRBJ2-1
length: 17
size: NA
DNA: TGTGCCAGTAGTATCCAAGCGGGGGGCTTCATCTACAATGAGCAGTTCTTC
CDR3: CASSIQAGGFIYNEQFF

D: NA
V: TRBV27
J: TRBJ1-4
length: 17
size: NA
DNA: TGTGCCAGCAGTTTATCGGGGGAGGGTGGGACTAATGAAAAACTGTTTTTT
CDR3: CASSLSGEGGTNEKLFF

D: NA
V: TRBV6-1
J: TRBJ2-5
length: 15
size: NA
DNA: TGTGCCAGCAGTGAAGCGTCAGGGGACGGGGAGACCCAGTACTTC
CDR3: CASSEASGDGETQYF

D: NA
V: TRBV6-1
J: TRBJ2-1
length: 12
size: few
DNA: TGTGCCAGCAGGGAGGGTCTGAGCGGGCAGTTCTTC
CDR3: CASREGLSGQFF

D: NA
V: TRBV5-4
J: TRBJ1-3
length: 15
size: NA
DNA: TGTGCCAGCAGCTTGGCAGGGGCGCAAGGAAACACCATATATTTT
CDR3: CASSLAGAQGNTIYF

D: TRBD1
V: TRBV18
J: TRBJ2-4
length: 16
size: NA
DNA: TGTGCCAGCTCACCTCCGGCAGGGGGCTCGGGAAACATTCAGTACTTC
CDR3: CASSPPAGGSGNIQYF

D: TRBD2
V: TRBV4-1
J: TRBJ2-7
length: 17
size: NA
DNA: TGCGCCAGCAGCCCGGGACTAGCGGGAGGGGGCTCCTACGAGCAGTACTTC
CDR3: CASSPGLAGGGSYEQYF

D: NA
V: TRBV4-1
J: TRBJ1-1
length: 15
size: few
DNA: TGCGCCAGCAGCCAAAGAGGGGAGGTGAACACTGAAGCTTTCTTT
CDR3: CASSQRGEVNTEAFF

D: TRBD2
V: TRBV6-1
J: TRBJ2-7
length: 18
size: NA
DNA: TGTGCCAGCAGTGAATGGGCTAGCGGGAGGGCCAAAACCTACGAGCAGTACTTC
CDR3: CASSEWASGRAKTYEQYF

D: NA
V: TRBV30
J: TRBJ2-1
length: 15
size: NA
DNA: TGTGCCTGGAGTGTATGGGAGGGGGACTACAATGAGCAGTTCTTC
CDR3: CAWSVWEGDYNEQFF

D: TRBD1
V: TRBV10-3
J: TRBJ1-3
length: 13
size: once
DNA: TGTGCCACCACAGGGGAAACTGGAAACACCATATATTTT
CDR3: CATTGETGNTIYF

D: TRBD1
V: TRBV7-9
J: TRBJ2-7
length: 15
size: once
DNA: TGTGCCAGCAGCTTAGGGGATTCGGGACAGGGAGTCCTGTACTTC
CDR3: CASSLGDSGQGVLYF

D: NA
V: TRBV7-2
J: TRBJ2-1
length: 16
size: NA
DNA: TGTGCCAGCAGCTCCCTAAGGGCGGGGCCTTACAATGAGCAGTTCTTC
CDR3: CASSSLRAGPYNEQFF

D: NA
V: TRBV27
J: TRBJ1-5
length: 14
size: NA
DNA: TGTGCCAGCAGTTCTACGTCAAACAATCAGCCCCAGCATTTT
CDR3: CASSSTSNNQPQHF

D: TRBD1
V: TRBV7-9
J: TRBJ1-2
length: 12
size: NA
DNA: TGTTCCAGCAGCGGGGACAGTCGGGGCTACACCTTC
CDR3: CSSSGDSRGYTF

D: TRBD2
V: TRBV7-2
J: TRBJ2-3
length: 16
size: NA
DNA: TGTGCCAGCAGCTTTAGACTAGCGGGGGGAGGAGATACGCAGTATTTT
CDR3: CASSFRLAGGGDTQYF

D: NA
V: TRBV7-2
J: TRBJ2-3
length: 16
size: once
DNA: TGTGCCAGCAGCTTAAATGTGCAGGGAAACACAGATACGCAGTATTTT
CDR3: CASSLNVQGNTDTQYF